This T cell receptor beta chain was obtained from a study of blood T cell repertoires in COVID-19. About the study: Spain, Italy and the United States supplied samples that represented acute and convalescent COVID-19.

Trimming pared 2 bases from V and 2 bases from J, leaving 16 bases between. The CDR3 consists of 16 residues. Germline V gene data show CDR1 as MNHEY and CDR2 as SVGAGI. Original data processing: Amplification of reference gene primers provided the estimated nucleated cell counts. Assay: immunoSEQ multiplex PCR; the TCRdb copy retains only in-frame clones and omits some. Clone size and the V and J calls come from that table; the DNA yielded D and trimming. The sample includes 55,000 to 90,000 clones, 86% of them seen just once. The chain is built from TRBV6-5 and TRBJ2-7, with D possibly TRBD2 on 6 matching bases. Input material: peripheral blood. The TCR sequence derives from a woman aged 60-70 years with acute or convalescent COVID-19. CDR3 loop: CASSYAGQTVPYEQYF. CDR3 in DNA: TGTGCCAGCAGTTACGCGGGGCAGACAGTCCCCTACGAGCAGTACTTC.